What follows describes a single TCR beta chain. Its target is not known. This entry belongs to a study of Ad26.COV2.S vaccination and SARS-CoV-2 variants. Using immunoSEQ multiplex PCR, the repertoire was profiled, and TCRdb retains in-frame clones only, with some absent. Among about 350,000 clones listed, roughly nine tenths were seen once. Between the trimmed V and J ends, which lost 5 bases and 6 bases, there was a span of 23 bases. The CDR3 runs 18 residues. The germline gives CDR1 LGHNT, CDR2 FRNRAP. General study results and limits: The TCR breadth and depth analyses may have produced an underestimate of total T cell responses. Similar non-spike TCR breadth was observed in recipients of vaccine and of placebo. Compared with placebo recipients, vaccine recipients had higher spike-specific TCR breadth. Vaccinees reportedly had broad spike-specific CD8+ and CD4+ T cell responses.

The sequence was collected from a human donor who had recovered from COVID-19. The chain has TRBV12-5 and TRBJ1-6; D gene uncertain. The sequencing used peripheral blood, collected after recovery from COVID-19. The CDR3 DNA sequence: TGTGCTAGTGGTCTATCTTTGACGCGACATCAATTTAATTCACCCCTCCACTTT. This sequence encodes CASGLSLTRHQFNSPLHF.